This section outlines one T cell receptor (beta chain) sequence together with its context. This entry belongs to a study of monozygotic twins with inflammatory bowel disease. TCRdb re-called the 5' RACE reads and catalogs CDR3 proteins one per entry, DNA excluded. In total, the table holds approximately 330,000 distinct CDR3 sequences. Input material: blood. This sequence originates from a human donor with ulcerative colitis or Crohn's disease, or a healthy co-twin of an affected twin (not recorded which).

The CDR3 protein is CASSDSLDGNTIYF. The chain couples TRBV6-4 to TRBJ1-3. This CDR3 contains 14 residues. In germline, CDR1 is MRHNA, CDR2 SNTAGT.